One sample yielded the 18 T cell receptor beta chains listed below, sequenced in a study of CD8 T cells in Susac syndrome. The authors reverse transcribed roughly 0.5 to 1 ug RNA with random hexamers. TCRdb re-called the immunoSEQ multiplex PCR reads with MiXCR, one entry per CDR3 protein. The table records tens of thousands of distinct CDR3 sequences, 90% to 97% of them present only once. Source material: CD8+ T cells from PBMCs. The source of these receptors is a human donor with Susac syndrome.

The rearrangement links TRBV7-3 to TRBJ1-6, with D possibly TRBD1 on 5 matching bases. The V and J ends lost 5 bases and 9 bases respectively, with 11 bases between them. Germline lookup yields CDR1 SGHTA and CDR2 FQGTGA. The CDR3 spans 13 residues. The CDR3 reads CASSIRGGSPLHF. As DNA, the CDR3 is TGTGCCAGCAGCATCCGCGGGGGTTCACCCCTCCACTTT.

This chain links TRBV24-1 with TRBJ1-2, with D possibly being TRBD1 (6 bases). Germline V gene data show CDR1 as KGHDR and CDR2 as SFDVKD. The CDR3 consists of 13 residues. The V end was cut by 4 bases, the J end by 6 bases, with 11 bases between. Written as DNA, the CDR3 is TGTGCCACCAGTGACCCTCACAGGGATGGCTACACCTTC. Translation gives CATSDPHRDGYTF.

The V call is TRBV20-1, the J call TRBJ2-5; possibly TRBD2 for D (6 bases). The germline V and J ends were trimmed by 5 bases and 0 bases, with 7 bases remaining between them. The CDR3 spans 12 residues. Germline assignment: CDR1 DFQATT and CDR2 SNEGSKA (reference sequence). CDR3 protein: CSAWGDQETQYF. For the CDR3, the DNA is TGCAGTGCTTGGGGGGACCAAGAGACCCAGTACTTC.

This clonotype is a singleton in its sample. V gene TRBV9 combines with J gene TRBJ2-1; weak D call: TRBD2 (7 bases). Germline V gene lookup returns CDR1 SGDLS and CDR2 YYNGEE. The CDR3 length is 12 residues. V was pared by 7 bases and J by 9 bases, with 14 bases between. CDR3 DNA: TGTGCCAGCGGGGAGGGGGGGAGTGAGCAGTTCTTC. This translates into CASGEGGSEQFF. The variable domain in full, completed from reference TRBV9 and TRBJ2-1, reads DSGVTQTPKHLITATGQRVTLRCSPRSGDLSVYWYQQSLDQGLQFLIQYYNGEERAKGNILERFSAQQFPDLHSELNLSSLELGDSALYFCASGEGGSEQFFGPGTRLTVL.

The rearrangement joins TRBV6-5 to TRBJ2-5, with a tentative D call TRBD2 (6 bases). The germline CDR1 and CDR2 sequences are MNHEY and SVGAGI. V lost 1 base and J lost 5, with 14 bases in between. The CDR3 consists of 15 residues. CDR3 bases: TGTGCCAGCAGTTACTTTCCCCGGGGGAGGGAGACCCAGTACTTC. This sequence encodes CASSYFPRGRETQYF.

This chain joins TRBV29-1 and TRBJ1-3; D ambiguous. V gave up 3 bases and J gave up 0 bases, with 3 bases separating them. The V gene's germline CDR1 is SQVTM and CDR2 ANQGSEA. The CDR3 has 12 amino acids. The CDR3 here is CSVDGSGNTIYF. CDR3 DNA: TGCAGCGTTGATGGCTCTGGAAACACCATATATTTT. Complete variable domain (other parts from reference TRBV29-1 and TRBJ1-3): SAVISQKPSRDICQRGTSLTIQCQVDSQVTMMFWYRQQPGQSLTLIATANQGSEATYESGFVIDKFPISRPNLTFSTLTVSNMSPEDSSIYLCSVDGSGNTIYFGEGSWLTVV.

In its sample, this clonotype was seen once. The chain has TRBV5-6 and TRBJ2-5; 12 nucleotides agree with TRBD2. Germline trimming cut 2 bases from V and 1 base from J; bases unmatched to any gene: 6. This CDR3 region has 17 residues. Germline values: CDR1 SGHDT, CDR2 YYEEEE. CDR3 protein: CASSFEGLAGSQETQYF. CDR3 DNA sequence: TGTGCCAGCAGCTTCGAAGGACTAGCGGGGTCCCAAGAGACCCAGTACTTC. The variable domain in full, completed from reference TRBV5-6 and TRBJ2-5, reads DAGVTQSPTHLIKTRGQQVTLRCSPKSGHDTVSWYQQALGQGPQFIFQYYEEEERQRGNFPDRFSGHQFPNYSSELNVNALLLGDSALYLCASSFEGLAGSQETQYFGPGTRLLVL.

This rearrangement joins TRBV25-1 to TRBJ2-7, with TRBD2 matching over 11 bases. V dropped 5 bases and J dropped 2; count of bases not matched to a gene: 11. Per germline, CDR1 MGHDK and CDR2 SYGVNS. The CDR3 is 17 residues long. CDR3 loop: CASSYSGTSGSPYEQYF. CDR3 bases: TGTGCCAGCAGTTATTCCGGGACTAGCGGATCGCCCTACGAGCAGTACTTC.

The genes are TRBV7-8 and TRBJ2-7; the D call may be TRBD1 or TRBD2 (5 bases each). With 4 bases removed from V and 3 bases from J, the gap between germline ends came to 22 bases. The CDR3 runs 17 residues. Germline lookup yields CDR1 SGHVS and CDR2 FQNEAQ. The DNA for the CDR3 is TGTGCCAGCAGCTCCCTAGCAGGGAACTTACTTGTCTACGAGCAGTACGTC. Its protein product is CASSSLAGNLLVYEQYV.

The chain recombines TRBV20-1 with TRBJ2-7, with 7 bases that match TRBD2. The J segment lost 1 base and the V segment lost 4 bases, leaving 13 bases of the junction unmatched. CDR3 length equals 16 residues. Germline CDR1 is DFQATT and CDR2 is SNEGSKA (reference sequence). The CDR3 DNA is TGCAGTGCTATTTATGGTGAGCGGGGTGTGTCCTACGAGCAGTACTTC. Translation gives CSAIYGERGVSYEQYF.

The chain uses TRBV12-3 or TRBV12-4 and TRBJ1-4; no clear D gene. This CDR3 comprises 11 residues. The V end was cut by 8 bases, the J end by 12 bases, with 13 bases between. The chain's CDR3 is CASAAGPELFF. For the CDR3, the DNA is TGTGCCAGCGCCGCCGGTCCTGAACTGTTTTTT.

The chain uses TRBV4-3 and TRBJ1-6; D is ambiguous. The CDR3 length is 15 residues. V lost 0 bases and J 8 bases, leaving 11 bases between the germline ends. Germline V lookup: CDR1 LGHNA, CDR2 YSLEER. CDR3 residues: CASSQELLEDSPLHF. The CDR3 bases are TGCGCCAGCAGCCAAGAACTCTTAGAGGATTCACCCCTCCACTTT.

The chain couples TRBV7-2 to TRBJ2-1; D possibly corresponds to TRBD2 (6 bases). The CDR3 loop spans 15 amino acids. Germline-derived CDR1 and CDR2 are SGHTA and FQGNSA. Trimming stripped 5 bases from V and 5 bases from J, with 16 bases between. This CDR3 is CASSQTGVPNNEQFF. The CDR3 DNA follows: TGTGCCAGCAGCCAGACGGGGGTCCCCAACAATGAGCAGTTCTTC. Supplemented by reference TRBV7-2 and TRBJ2-1, the full variable domain reads GAGVSQSPSNKVTEKGKDVELRCDPISGHTALYWYRQSLGQGLEFLIYFQGNSAPDKSGLPSDRFSAERTGGSVSTLTIQRTQQEDSAVYLCASSQTGVPNNEQFFGPGTRLTVL.

This clonotype was detected only once. J is TRBJ1-6 and V is TRBV5-1; D call uncertain. Germline V gives CDR1 SGHRS, CDR2 YFSETQ. The length of the CDR3 is 15 residues. V lost 0 bases, J lost 10 bases, and 14 bases lay in between. The CDR3 spells CASSLAPDNGSPLHF. The CDR3, as DNA: TGCGCCAGCAGCTTGGCCCCAGACAATGGGTCACCCCTCCACTTT. The full variable domain, rest sourced from reference TRBV5-1 and TRBJ1-6, is KAGVTQTPRYLIKTRGQQVTLSCSPISGHRSVSWYQQTPGQGLQFLFEYFSETQRNKGNFPGRFSGRQFSNSRSEMNVSTLELGDSALYLCASSLAPDNGSPLHFGNGTRLTVT.

DNA for the CDR3: TGTGCCAGCAGCCAGTTCTGGGACAGCTCCTACGAGCAGTACTTC. It specifies CASSQFWDSSYEQYF. The chain uses TRBV27 and TRBJ2-7; 7 nucleotides align to TRBD1. The CDR3 extends over 15 amino acids. Germline V gene data show CDR1 as MNHEY and CDR2 as SMNVEV (reference sequence). Trimming took 6 bases from V and 0 from J; bases not matched to a gene: 8.

V and J are TRBV4-2 and TRBJ2-3; D unclear. The CDR3 is made up of 14 amino acids. CDR1 LGHNA and CDR2 YNFKEQ come from the germline V gene. Trimming shortened V by 6 bases and J by 2 bases, and 12 bases separated the two germline ends. CDR3 sequence reads: CASRPLPHTDTQYF. The CDR3 DNA is TGTGCCAGCAGGCCTCTCCCCCACACAGATACGCAGTATTTT.

The genes are TRBV12-3 or TRBV12-4 and TRBJ2-7; D is possibly TRBD2 (5 bases). Trimming removed 6 bases from V and 3 bases from J, with 12 bases in between. The CDR3 runs 13 residues. DNA of the CDR3: TGTGCCAGCAGGGTTCTCGGGATCTACGAGCAGTACTTC. It yields the protein CASRVLGIYEQYF.

V is TRBV29-1 and J is TRBJ2-5, with D perhaps TRBD1 or TRBD2 (5 bases each). Per germline, CDR1 SQVTM and CDR2 ANQGSEA. CDR3 size: 13 residues. V was shortened by 3 bases and J by 6 bases, with 14 bases between the two germline ends. CDR3 sequence: CSVERGLGKTQYF. As DNA, the CDR3 is TGCAGCGTTGAGAGGGGCCTCGGGAAGACCCAGTACTTC.